These 24 T cell receptor beta chains originate from one sample sequenced in a study of beta chain features in type 1 diabetes. Points from the study as a whole: Researchers report that Type 1 diabetes patients had moderately but significantly shorter TCRB CDR3s across all four CD4+ subsets.

No antigens are known for them. All of the isolated RNA was reverse transcribed, so expressed TCRB transcripts were sequenced. Sequenced by immunoSEQ multiplex PCR; TCRdb stores in-frame clones only, minus some. The table has approximately 170,000 clones, around 63% seen once. Sequenced input: naive CD4+ T cells from blood. Receptors originate from a man between 25 and 39 years old with type 1 diabetes.

This sequence joins TRBV27 and TRBJ2-5, with TRBD2 identical over 9 bases. CDR3 size: 16 residues. CDR1 and CDR2 from the germline V gene are MNHEY and SMNVEV (reference sequence). Trimming cost V 8 bases and J 9 bases; bases outside gene matches: 19. The CDR3 DNA reads TGTGCCAGCGGGGCAGTAGGGACTAGCATACCGAGTGCCCAGTACTTC. Protein sequence: CASGAVGTSIPSAQYF.

This chain connects TRBV9 to TRBJ1-6; D is uncertain. The V end was cut by 0 bases, the J end by 10 bases, with 17 bases between. The CDR3 consists of 16 residues. The germline V gene has CDR1 SGDLS and CDR2 YYNGEE. CDR3 in amino acids: CASSVEGTKAGSPLHF. In DNA form, the CDR3 reads TGTGCCAGCAGCGTAGAGGGCACCAAGGCTGGGTCACCCCTCCACTTT. The whole variable domain, remainder taken from reference TRBV9 and TRBJ1-6, is DSGVTQTPKHLITATGQRVTLRCSPRSGDLSVYWYQQSLDQGLQFLIQYYNGEERAKGNILERFSAQQFPDLHSELNLSSLELGDSALYFCASSVEGTKAGSPLHFGNGTRLTVT.

The chain links TRBV9 to TRBJ2-3, with 8 positions matching TRBD2. Germline trimming cut 3 bases from V and 4 bases from J; bases unmatched to any gene: 10. The CDR3 has 16 residues. Germline CDR1 SGDLS, CDR2 YYNGEE. The CDR3 is CASSAGGLAKADTQYF. Here the CDR3 DNA reads TGTGCCAGCAGCGCGGGGGGGCTAGCGAAGGCAGATACGCAGTATTTT.

This chain connects TRBV7-9 to TRBJ1-2; 7 nucleotides line up with TRBD1. The J segment lost 2 bases and the V segment lost 5 bases, leaving 8 bases of the junction unmatched. Germline CDR1 is SEHNR and CDR2 is FQNEAQ (reference sequence). The CDR3 contains 15 residues. Here the CDR3 DNA reads TGTGCCAGCAGCCCACAGGGGCGGGGAAACTATGGCTACACCTTC. This encodes CASSPQGRGNYGYTF. Using reference TRBV7-9 and TRBJ1-2 for the parts outside the CDR3, the full variable domain is DTGVSQNPRHKITKRGQNVTFRCDPISEHNRLYWYRQTLGQGPEFLTYFQNEAQLEKSRLLSDRFSAERPKGSFSTLEIQRTEQGDSAMYLCASSPQGRGNYGYTFGSGTRLTVV.

This clone occurred a few times. CDR3 DNA: TGTGCCAGCAGCTTGCCGAACCTCGAGGGGTTCTTC. Its translation: CASSLPNLEGFF. The chain employs TRBV7-2 and TRBJ2-1; D is possibly TRBD2 (5 bases). Germline V lookup: CDR1 SGHTA, CDR2 FQGNSA. This CDR3 comprises 12 residues. Trimming took off 3 bases at V and 15 bases at J, with 15 bases between the two ends.

The rearrangement joins TRBV7-9 to TRBJ2-3, with D unclear. Deletions cut 4 bases from V and 0 bases from J, with 11 bases between. Germline V gene data show CDR1 as SEHNR and CDR2 as FQNEAQ (reference sequence). This CDR3 has 15 amino acids. As DNA, the CDR3 is TGTGCCAGCAGCTCGACCAAGCCTAGCACAGATACGCAGTATTTT. Encoded protein: CASSSTKPSTDTQYF. Using reference TRBV7-9 and TRBJ2-3 for the parts outside the CDR3, the full variable domain is DTGVSQNPRHKITKRGQNVTFRCDPISEHNRLYWYRQTLGQGPEFLTYFQNEAQLEKSRLLSDRFSAERPKGSFSTLEIQRTEQGDSAMYLCASSSTKPSTDTQYFGPGTRLTVL.

V and J are TRBV28 and TRBJ1-6; TRBD1 aligns across 7 bases. This CDR3 region has 12 residues. The trim removed 5 bases at V and 10 bases at J, leaving 2 bases unmatched. The germline gives CDR1 MDHEN, CDR2 SYDVKM. CDR3 nucleotides: TGTGCCAGCAGTACAGGGGTCTCACCCCTCCACTTT. Protein product: CASSTGVSPLHF.

The chain joins TRBV20-1 to TRBJ2-5; unclear D gene. The CDR3 contains 11 residues. CDR1 is DFQATT, CDR2 SNEGSKA, per germline (reference sequence). Trimming cost V 5 bases and J 4 bases, with 8 bases left between them. The CDR3 loop is CSAAPSETQYF. The CDR3 region has the DNA TGCAGTGCTGCCCCCTCAGAGACCCAGTACTTC.

This clone has a handful of counts. The chain uses TRBV4-1 and TRBJ2-6, with 7 bases that match TRBD1. Looked up from germline, CDR1 is MGHRA and CDR2 is YSYEKL. V was clipped by 0 bases and J by 0 bases; unmatched bases: 5. This CDR3 is 18 amino acids long. The CDR3 spells CASSQDTGAYSGANVLTF. The CDR3 DNA reads TGCGCCAGCAGCCAAGACACAGGGGCCTACTCTGGGGCCAACGTCCTGACTTTC.

Of note for this clone: The germline gene is not matched at one end of the junction; a read error may be the cause. CDR3 amino acids: CRVGWTEAFF. Here the CDR3 DNA reads TGCAGGGTTGGATGGACTGAAGCTTTCTTT. J is TRBJ1-1 and V is TRBV29-1; D gene ambiguous. Germline lookup yields CDR1 SQVTM and CDR2 ANQGSEA. The CDR3 has 10 residues. Using reference TRBV29-1 and TRBJ1-1 for the parts outside the CDR3, the full variable domain is SAVISQKPSRDICQRGTSLTIQCQVDSQVTMMFWYRQQPGQSLTLIATANQGSEATYESGFVIDKFPISRPNLTFSTLTVSNMSPEDSSIYLCRVGWTEAFFGQGTRLTVV.

The V and J genes are TRBV29-1 and TRBJ1-1; D is possibly TRBD1 (6 bases). Trimming removed 1 base from V and 0 bases from J, with 9 bases in between. The germline CDR1 and CDR2 sequences are SQVTM and ANQGSEA. This CDR3 region has 14 residues. The CDR3 loop reads CSVEGTGLNTEAFF. In nucleotides, the CDR3 is TGCAGCGTTGAAGGAACAGGGCTGAACACTGAAGCTTTCTTT. Drawing the rest from reference TRBV29-1 and TRBJ1-1, the complete variable domain is SAVISQKPSRDICQRGTSLTIQCQVDSQVTMMFWYRQQPGQSLTLIATANQGSEATYESGFVIDKFPISRPNLTFSTLTVSNMSPEDSSIYLCSVEGTGLNTEAFFGQGTRLTVV.

This clone was observed a handful of times. This chain connects TRBV7-9 to TRBJ2-2; the D is unclear. This CDR3 is built from 14 residues. Trimming took 0 bases from V and 0 from J, leaving 2 bases between them. Germline V CDR1 and CDR2: SEHNR, FQNEAQ (reference sequence). The CDR3 nucleotides are TGTGCCAGCAGCTTAGCCGCGAACACCGGGGAGCTGTTTTTT. Amino acids: CASSLAANTGELFF. Full variable domain (remainder filled in from reference TRBV7-9 and TRBJ2-2): DTGVSQNPRHKITKRGQNVTFRCDPISEHNRLYWYRQTLGQGPEFLTYFQNEAQLEKSRLLSDRFSAERPKGSFSTLEIQRTEQGDSAMYLCASSLAANTGELFFGEGSRLTVL.

The chain uses TRBV29-1 and TRBJ2-7, with D perhaps TRBD1 or TRBD2 (5 bases each). V was cut by 6 bases and J by 2 bases, with 11 bases left in between. CDR3 size: 12 residues. Per the germline V gene, CDR1 is SQVTM and CDR2 is ANQGSEA. The CDR3 loop reads CSVRVRAYEQYF. CDR3 sequence (DNA): TGCAGCGTGCGGGTCAGGGCCTACGAGCAGTACTTC.

The genes are TRBV7-9 and TRBJ1-1, with D possibly TRBD1 on 5 matching bases. This CDR3 spans 14 amino acids. In germline, CDR1 is SEHNR, CDR2 FQNEAQ (reference sequence). With 5 bases removed from V and 6 bases from J, the gap between germline ends came to 16 bases. The CDR3 DNA follows: TGTGCCAGCAGCCGTGGGGGAAGCAAGGCTGAAGCTTTCTTT. Translation: CASSRGGSKAEAFF.

J is TRBJ2-3 and V is TRBV7-2; 7 positions agree with TRBD1. Germline CDR1 SGHTA, CDR2 FQGNSA. The CDR3 has 15 residues. V lost 5 bases to trimming and J lost 1 base; unmatched junction nucleotides: 6. The CDR3 loop reads CASSRDRVGTDTQYF. The CDR3, as DNA: TGTGCCAGCAGCCGCGACAGGGTAGGCACAGATACGCAGTATTTT. The whole variable domain, remainder taken from reference TRBV7-2 and TRBJ2-3, is GAGVSQSPSNKVTEKGKDVELRCDPISGHTALYWYRQSLGQGLEFLIYFQGNSAPDKSGLPSDRFSAERTGGSVSTLTIQRTQQEDSAVYLCASSRDRVGTDTQYFGPGTRLTVL.

V and J are TRBV9 and TRBJ2-1, with D possibly TRBD2 on 6 matching bases. Trimming shortened V by 0 bases and J by 10 bases, and 17 bases separated the two germline ends. CDR3 length equals 15 residues. Germline loops: CDR1 SGDLS, CDR2 YYNGEE. CDR3: CASSVAGLPAAEQFF. The DNA of the CDR3 is TGTGCCAGCAGCGTAGCGGGACTCCCGGCCGCCGAGCAGTTCTTC.

The V call is TRBV7-9, the J call TRBJ2-1; D is ambiguous. The CDR3 runs to 13 residues. CDR1 and CDR2 from the germline V gene are SEHNR and FQNEAQ (reference sequence). Trimming pared 5 bases from V and 6 bases from J, leaving 11 bases between. The CDR3 here is CASSRALGNEQFF. In nucleotides, the CDR3 is TGTGCCAGCAGCCGGGCCCTGGGCAATGAGCAGTTCTTC. Full variable domain (outside the CDR3, taken from reference TRBV7-9 and TRBJ2-1): DTGVSQNPRHKITKRGQNVTFRCDPISEHNRLYWYRQTLGQGPEFLTYFQNEAQLEKSRLLSDRFSAERPKGSFSTLEIQRTEQGDSAMYLCASSRALGNEQFFGPGTRLTVL.

The table lists this clone with a count of one. The V call is TRBV5-1, the J call TRBJ2-3; TRBD2 agrees at 8 bases. Trimming removed 0 bases from V and 3 bases from J; junction bases left unmatched: 3. Germline V gene data show CDR1 as SGHRS and CDR2 as YFSETQ. The CDR3 consists of 15 residues. The CDR3 sequence is CASSLGTSITDTQYF. Here the CDR3 DNA reads TGCGCCAGCAGCTTGGGGACTAGCATTACAGATACGCAGTATTTT.

This chain links TRBV30 with TRBJ2-5, with D uncertain. CDR1 and CDR2 (germline): GTSNPN, SVGIG (reference sequence). This CDR3 has 13 amino acids. With 2 bases removed from V and 1 base from J, the gap between germline ends came to 8 bases. Here the CDR3 reads CAWSWNSQETQYF. CDR3 coding DNA: TGTGCCTGGAGTTGGAACAGCCAAGAGACCCAGTACTTC.

This clone was counted only a few times. This rearrangement joins TRBV29-1 to TRBJ1-1, with D perhaps matching TRBD1 (6 bases). Germline CDR1 and CDR2: SQVTM and ANQGSEA. With 5 bases removed from V and 6 bases from J, the gap between germline ends came to 13 bases. CDR3 length: 12 amino acids. In nucleotides, the CDR3 is TGCAGCGTTTACAGGGTTTTCTCTGAAGCTTTCTTT. Translated, it gives CSVYRVFSEAFF. Combining the CDR3 with reference TRBV29-1 and TRBJ1-1 gives the whole variable domain SAVISQKPSRDICQRGTSLTIQCQVDSQVTMMFWYRQQPGQSLTLIATANQGSEATYESGFVIDKFPISRPNLTFSTLTVSNMSPEDSSIYLCSVYRVFSEAFFGQGTRLTVV.

This clone was observed a few times. The V and J genes are TRBV30 and TRBJ2-7; D assignment may be TRBD1 or TRBD2 (5 bases each). The germline gives CDR1 GTSNPN, CDR2 SVGIG (reference sequence). Trimming left V 3 bases short and J 3 bases short, with 15 bases between. The length of the CDR3 is 14 residues. CDR3 DNA: TGTGCCTGGAGAGCCGGGACCCCAAGCTACGAGCAGTACTTC. Residues: CAWRAGTPSYEQYF.

The chain employs TRBV30 and TRBJ2-2; 7 bases line up with TRBD2. Germline values: CDR1 GTSNPN, CDR2 SVGIG (reference sequence). The CDR3 totals 14 residues. The V segment lost 8 bases and the J segment 3 bases; nucleotides outside the gene matches: 9. CDR3 bases: TGTGCCGGGTGCCGGACTAGAGACACCGGGGAGCTGTTTTTT. This encodes CAGCRTRDTGELFF.

The chain combines TRBV28 with TRBJ2-5; a possible D gene is TRBD2 (6 bases). From germline, CDR1 is MDHEN and CDR2 SYDVKM. Trimming shortened V by 8 bases and J by 1 base, and 11 bases separated the two germline ends. The CDR3 totals 13 residues. The CDR3: CASGLGGQETQYF. CDR3 coding DNA: TGTGCCAGCGGCCTCGGGGGCCAAGAGACCCAGTACTTC.

The V call is TRBV23-1, the J call TRBJ1-2; D remains ambiguous. TRBV23-1 is flagged as an ORF with uncertain function. The CDR3 totals 14 residues. V lost 4 bases and J 4 bases, leaving 13 bases between the germline ends. The CDR3 bases are TGCGCCAGCAGTCGGGATCACTGGTCCTATGGCTACACCTTC. This gives the protein CASSRDHWSYGYTF.